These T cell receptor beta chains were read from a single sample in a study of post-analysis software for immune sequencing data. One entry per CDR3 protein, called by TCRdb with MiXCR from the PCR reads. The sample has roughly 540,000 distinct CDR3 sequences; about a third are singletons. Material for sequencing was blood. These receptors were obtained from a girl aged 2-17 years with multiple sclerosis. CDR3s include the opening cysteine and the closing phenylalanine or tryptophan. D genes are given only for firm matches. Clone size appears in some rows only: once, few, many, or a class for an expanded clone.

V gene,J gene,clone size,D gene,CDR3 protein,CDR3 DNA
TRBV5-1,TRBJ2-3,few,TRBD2,CASGSGTSGTTDTQYF,TGCGCCAGTGGCTCCGGGACTAGCGGGACCACAGATACGCAGTATTTT
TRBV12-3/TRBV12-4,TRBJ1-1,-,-,CASSAQLNTEAFF,TGTGCCAGCAGTGCCCAGCTAAACACTGAAGCTTTCTTT
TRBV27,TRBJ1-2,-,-,CASSPGSRVGYGYTF,TGTGCCAGCAGTCCGGGAAGTCGGGTTGGATATGGCTACACCTTC
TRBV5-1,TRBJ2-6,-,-,CAGSPHRAEANVLTF,TGCGCCGGCAGCCCTCATAGGGCAGAGGCCAACGTCCTGACTTTC
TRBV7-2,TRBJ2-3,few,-,CASSSPRRPPTDTQYF,TGTGCCAGCAGCTCCCCGCGCAGGCCACCCACAGATACGCAGTATTTT
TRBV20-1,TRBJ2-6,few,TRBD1,CSARAGGWGGSGANVLTF,TGCAGTGCTAGAGCAGGGGGCTGGGGAGGATCTGGGGCCAACGTCCTGACTTTC
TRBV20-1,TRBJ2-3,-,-,CSARPDTDAQYF,TGCAGTGCTAGACCGGACACAGATGCGCAGTATTTT
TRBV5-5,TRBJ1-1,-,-,CASSLGRERSTEAFF,TGTGCCAGCAGCTTGGGCAGGGAGAGGAGCACTGAAGCTTTCTTT
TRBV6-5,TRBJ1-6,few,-,CASTIGPEVGGSPLHF,TGTGCCAGCACTATAGGTCCCGAAGTCGGAGGATCACCCCTCCACTTT
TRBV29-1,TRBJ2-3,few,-,CSVRSGDTQYF,TGCAGCGTAAGGTCGGGAGATACGCAGTATTTT
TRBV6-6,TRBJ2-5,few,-,CASSDPSGETQYF,TGTGCCAGCAGTGACCCCTCGGGGGAGACCCAGTACTTC
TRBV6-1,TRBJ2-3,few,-,CASKRETDTQYF,TGTGCCAGCAAAAGGGAGACAGATACGCAGTATTTT
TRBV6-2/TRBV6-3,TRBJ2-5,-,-,CASSLRGAVVMTQYF,TGTGCCAGCAGTCTAAGGGGAGCAGTGGTGATGACCCAGTACTTC
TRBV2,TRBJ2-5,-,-,CASSLNGLPRGTQYF,TGTGCCAGCAGTCTAAACGGACTACCCCGGGGGACCCAGTACTTC
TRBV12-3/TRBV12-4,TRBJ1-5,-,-,CASSHGSRGLSNQPQHF,TGTGCCAGCAGCCACGGGTCCCGGGGGTTGAGCAATCAGCCCCAGCATTTT
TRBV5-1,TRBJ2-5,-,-,CASSLAGAMGETQYF,TGCGCCAGCAGCTTGGCAGGCGCTATGGGGGAGACCCAGTACTTC
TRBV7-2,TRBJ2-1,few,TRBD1,CASSSGQGSEQFF,TGTGCCAGCAGCTCTGGACAGGGAAGTGAGCAGTTCTTC
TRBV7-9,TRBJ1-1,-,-,CASSLEGGWYTEAFF,TGTGCCAGCAGCTTAGAGGGGGGTTGGTACACTGAAGCTTTCTTT
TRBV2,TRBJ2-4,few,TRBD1,CASSSDRVGKNIQYF,TGTGCCAGCAGTTCCGACAGGGTAGGCAAAAACATTCAGTACTTC
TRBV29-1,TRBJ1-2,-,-,CSVGPVEGYGYTF,TGCAGCGTTGGCCCAGTTGAAGGCTATGGCTACACCTTC
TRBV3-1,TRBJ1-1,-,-,CASSQDLKAEAFF,TGTGCCAGCAGCCAAGACCTGAAAGCTGAAGCTTTCTTT
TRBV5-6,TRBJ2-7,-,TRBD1,CASSPGVGQGLYEQYF,TGTGCCAGCAGCCCTGGAGTAGGACAGGGCCTTTACGAGCAGTACTTC
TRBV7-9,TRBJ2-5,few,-,CASSLADTQETQYF,TGTGCCAGCAGCTTAGCAGACACCCAAGAGACCCAGTACTTC
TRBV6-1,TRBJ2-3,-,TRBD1,CASSDPTGAADTQYF,TGTGCCAGCAGTGACCCGACAGGGGCGGCGGATACGCAGTATTTT
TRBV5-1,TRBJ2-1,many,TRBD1,CASSAGQGSWNEQFF,TGCGCCAGCAGCGCGGGACAGGGGTCCTGGAATGAGCAGTTCTTC
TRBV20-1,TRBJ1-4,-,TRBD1,CSVRAGGGFATNEKLFF,TGCAGTGTCCGTGCAGGGGGCGGTTTCGCAACTAATGAAAAACTGTTTTTT
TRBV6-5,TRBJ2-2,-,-,CASRTTGPGELFF,TGTGCCAGCAGAACCACTGGCCCCGGGGAGCTGTTTTTT
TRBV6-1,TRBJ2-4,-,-,CASSVRDLAKNIQYF,TGTGCCAGCAGTGTCCGGGACTTAGCCAAAAACATTCAGTACTTC
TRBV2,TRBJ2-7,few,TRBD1,CASSETTGGNEQYF,TGTGCCAGCAGTGAAACAACAGGGGGGAACGAGCAGTACTTC
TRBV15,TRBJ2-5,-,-,CATSRNWDNGETQYF,TGTGCCACCAGCAGGAACTGGGACAATGGAGAGACCCAGTACTTC
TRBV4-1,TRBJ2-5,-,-,CASSQTPRGAKETQYF,TGCGCCAGCAGCCAGACCCCCCGGGGGGCCAAAGAGACCCAGTACTTC
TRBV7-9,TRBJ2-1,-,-,CASFYPKISDDEQFF,TGTGCCAGCTTTTACCCAAAGATTTCTGATGATGAGCAGTTCTTC
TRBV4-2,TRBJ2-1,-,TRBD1,CASSQDPGQHNEQFF,TGTGCCAGCAGCCAAGATCCGGGACAGCACAATGAGCAGTTCTTC
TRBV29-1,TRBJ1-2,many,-,CSVVTYGYTF,TGCAGCGTTGTTACCTATGGCTACACCTTC
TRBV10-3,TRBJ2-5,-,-,CAIRQGPETQYF,TGTGCCATCAGACAGGGTCCGGAGACCCAGTACTTC
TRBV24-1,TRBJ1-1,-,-,CATRTAWGTEAFF,TGTGCCACCAGAACCGCATGGGGGACGGAAGCTTTCTTT
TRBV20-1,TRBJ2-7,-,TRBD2,CSAGGIAGTLEQYF,TGCAGTGCTGGGGGAATAGCGGGGACCTTGGAGCAGTACTTC
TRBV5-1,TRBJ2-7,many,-,CASNPDGGSGKYEQYF,TGCGCCAGCAACCCGGACGGTGGCTCGGGAAAATACGAGCAGTACTTC
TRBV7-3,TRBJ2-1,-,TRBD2,CASGTSGGLDEQFF,TGTGCCAGCGGGACTAGCGGGGGGCTGGATGAGCAGTTCTTC
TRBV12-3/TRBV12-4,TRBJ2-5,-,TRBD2,CASRGGGGFQETQYF,TGTGCCAGCAGGGGAGGCGGGGGGTTCCAAGAGACCCAGTACTTC
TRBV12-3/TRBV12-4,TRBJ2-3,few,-,CASSREVGTDTQYF,TGTGCCAGCAGCAGGGAGGTGGGCACAGATACGCAGTATTTT
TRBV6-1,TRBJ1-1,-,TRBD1,CASCRDGTGNTEAFF,TGTGCCAGCTGCCGAGACGGGACAGGGAACACTGAAGCTTTCTTT
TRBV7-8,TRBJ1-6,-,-,CASSFQSPSTARSPLHF,TGTGCCAGCAGCTTCCAGAGCCCTTCGACAGCTAGGTCACCCCTCCACTTT
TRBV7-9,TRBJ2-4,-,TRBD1,CASSLDRGPAKNIQYF,TGTGCCAGCAGCTTGGACAGGGGTCCGGCCAAAAACATTCAGTACTTC
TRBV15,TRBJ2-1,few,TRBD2,CATSTGLAGGTGQFF,TGTGCCACCAGCACAGGTTTAGCGGGGGGGACAGGGCAGTTCTTC
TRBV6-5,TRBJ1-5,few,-,CASRPDSSNQPQHF,TGTGCCAGCAGACCCGACAGTAGCAATCAGCCCCAGCATTTT
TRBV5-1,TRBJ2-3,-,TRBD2,CASSHGLAGEPTDTQYF,TGCGCCAGCAGCCATGGACTAGCGGGGGAACCCACAGATACGCAGTATTTT